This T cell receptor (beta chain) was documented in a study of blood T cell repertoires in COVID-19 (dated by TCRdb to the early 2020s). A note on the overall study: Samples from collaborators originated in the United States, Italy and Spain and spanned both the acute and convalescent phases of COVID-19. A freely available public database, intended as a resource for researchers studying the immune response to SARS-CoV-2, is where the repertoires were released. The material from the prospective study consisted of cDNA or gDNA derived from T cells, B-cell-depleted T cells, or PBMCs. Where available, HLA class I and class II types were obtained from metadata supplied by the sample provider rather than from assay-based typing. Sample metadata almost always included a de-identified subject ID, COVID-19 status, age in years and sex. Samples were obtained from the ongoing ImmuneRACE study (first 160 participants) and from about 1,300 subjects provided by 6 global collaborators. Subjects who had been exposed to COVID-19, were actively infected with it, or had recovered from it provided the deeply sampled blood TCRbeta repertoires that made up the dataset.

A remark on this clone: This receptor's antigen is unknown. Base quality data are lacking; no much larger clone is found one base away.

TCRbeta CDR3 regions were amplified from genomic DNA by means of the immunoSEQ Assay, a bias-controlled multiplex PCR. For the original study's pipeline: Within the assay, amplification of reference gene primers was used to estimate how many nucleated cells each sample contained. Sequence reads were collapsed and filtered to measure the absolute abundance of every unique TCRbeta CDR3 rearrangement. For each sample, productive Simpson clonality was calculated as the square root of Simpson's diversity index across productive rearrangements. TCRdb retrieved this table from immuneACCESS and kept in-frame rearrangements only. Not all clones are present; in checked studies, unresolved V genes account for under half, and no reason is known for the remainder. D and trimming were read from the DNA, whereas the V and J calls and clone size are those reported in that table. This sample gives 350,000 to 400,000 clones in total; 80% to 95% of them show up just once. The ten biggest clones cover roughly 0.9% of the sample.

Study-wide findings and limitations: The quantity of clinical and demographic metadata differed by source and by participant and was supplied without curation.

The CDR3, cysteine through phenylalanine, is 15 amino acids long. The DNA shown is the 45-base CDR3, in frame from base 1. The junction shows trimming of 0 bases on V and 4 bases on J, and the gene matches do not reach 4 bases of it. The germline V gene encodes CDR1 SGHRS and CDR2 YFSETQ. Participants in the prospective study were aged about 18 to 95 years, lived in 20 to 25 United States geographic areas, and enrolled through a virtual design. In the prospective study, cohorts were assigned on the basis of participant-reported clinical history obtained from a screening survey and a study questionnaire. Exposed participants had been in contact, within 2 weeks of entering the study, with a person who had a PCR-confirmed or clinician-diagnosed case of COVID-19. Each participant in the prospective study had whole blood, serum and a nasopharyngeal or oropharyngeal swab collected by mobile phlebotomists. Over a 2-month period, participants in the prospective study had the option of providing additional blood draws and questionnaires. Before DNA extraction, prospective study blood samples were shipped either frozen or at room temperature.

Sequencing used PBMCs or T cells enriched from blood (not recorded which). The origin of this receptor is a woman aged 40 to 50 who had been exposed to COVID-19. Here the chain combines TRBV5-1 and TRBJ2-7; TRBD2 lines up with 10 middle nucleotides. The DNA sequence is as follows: TGCGCCAGCAGCTTGGTGACTAGCGGGTCTTACGAGCAGTACTTC. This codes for CASSLVTSGSYEQYF. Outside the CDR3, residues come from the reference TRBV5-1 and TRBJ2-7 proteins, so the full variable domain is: KAGVTQTPRYLIKTRGQQVTLSCSPISGHRSVSWYQQTPGQGLQFLFEYFSETQRNKGNFPGRFSGRQFSNSRSEMNVSTLELGDSALYLCASSLVTSGSYEQYFGPGTRLTVT.